This TCR beta chain originates from a study of blood T cell repertoires in COVID-19. As originally analysed: Reference gene primer amplification gave estimated nucleated cell counts. Libraries were prepared by immunoSEQ multiplex PCR; TCRdb keeps only in-frame clonotypes and omits some of them. V and J calls and clone size are copied from that table; D and trimming were computed from the DNA. The sample gives roughly 250,000 clones, just over 90% of which show up once; over 2% is in the top ten. The CDR3 spans 14 residues. The ends lost 4 bases at V and 4 bases at J; junction bases unmatched: 7. Germline V CDR1 and CDR2: SGHNT, YYREEE (reference sequence).

The V call is TRBV5-4, the J call TRBJ2-5; TRBD1 agrees at 7 bases. The receptor comes from a woman in her thirties or forties with acute COVID-19. Sequenced: PBMCs or T cells enriched from blood (not recorded which). The CDR3 DNA is TGTGCCAGCAGCCCGAGGACAGGTAGAGAGACCCAGTACTTC. Translating it yields CASSPRTGRETQYF.